This T cell receptor (beta chain) was retrieved from a study of T cells after yellow fever vaccination (dated by TCRdb to the late 2010s). General notes on the study: The SMART-Seq v4 Ultra Low Input RNA kit was used to prepare libraries from fractions with low cell numbers. The cohort comprised two healthy male donors, one aged 18 to 30 and one aged 30 to 40 years. To track T-cell clones before and after primary and booster YFV17D yellow fever vaccination, bulk TCR alpha and beta repertoires were sequenced longitudinally. Blood samples were taken at several timepoints before and after primary and secondary immunization, and bulk PBMC replicates and cell subsets were isolated. What the research found in general, with its limitations: Compared with the primary T-cell response, the secondary T-cell response was faster but weaker, reaching its peak on day 5 rather than on day 15. A small share of clonotypes occurred in both CD4 and CD8 compartments, likely arising from convergent recombination. Most clones expanded after primary vaccination (96% of CD4 and roughly 90% of CD8) were re-detected after the booster, suggesting that broad memory maintenance occurred. Because abundant contaminating clonotypes from the bulk population could be contained in FACS-sorted repertoires, computational filtering was required. Because only a couple of donors were included in the study, the extent to which the findings can be generalized is limited.

The germline V gene encodes CDR1 SGHTA and CDR2 FQGNSA. For this chain, trimming is 7 bases at the V end and 6 bases at the J end, and the number of junction bases without a gene match is 18. The CDR3 contains 17 residues, cysteine and phenylalanine counted. The kept DNA is CDR3 alone, 51 bases in frame from the first base. The label giving this sample's treatment or condition can be read as: live attenuated yellow fever vaccine strain. Two biological replicates of bulk PBMCs were collected at each blood-draw timepoint. PBMCs were isolated from peripheral blood using a standard Ficoll-Paque protocol. TriZol was used to extract RNA from bulk PBMCs, CD4 and CD8 fractions, and dextramer-positive and dextramer-negative fractions. As concerns this clonotype: The clone's antigen remains unknown. No base qualities exist here, and no much larger clone lies one base off it.

Synthesis of TCR cDNA relied on 5'RACE template switching, a step that introduced a universal primer site along with unique molecular identifiers. Priming for cDNA synthesis came from both the TCR alpha and TCR beta constant segments. Two PCR steps were used to amplify libraries, with sample barcodes and sequencing adapters being added in the second step. Libraries were sequenced on Illumina HiSeq 2500 (2x100 bp) or NovaSeq (2x150 bp). As for the original processing: MIGEC handled demultiplexing of reads and collapsing into UMI consensus sequences, while MiXCR performed V(D)J alignment. Vaccine-responding clonotypes were defined with edgeR using replicate PBMC samples, requiring FDR below 0.01 and a log2 fold change above 5 up to day 15. Bulk clonotypes were assigned CD4 or CD8 identity according to which sequenced CD4 or CD8 repertoire held them at higher abundance. TCRdb ran its own pipeline on the public reads, namely fastp trimming at Q25 and MiXCR clone calling, and kept in-frame beta chains. A single entry per CDR3 protein holds the most common genes and DNA from its merged rows. The V and J calls here are based on TCRdb, not the publication. Within this sample are roughly 500,000 distinct CDR3 sequences, with under 25% of them counted one time only. The ten largest clones capture approximately 15% of the sample.

The source was PBMCs, collected 15 days after the yellow fever booster vaccination. The receptor comes from a man younger than 45 who received the YFV17D yellow fever vaccine. Recombination linked TRBV7-2 to TRBJ2-1; TRBD2 aligns with 7 central bases. The CDR3 corresponds to CASTSRASGRMGNEQFF. The nucleotide sequence is TGTGCCAGCACCTCCCGAGCTAGCGGCAGAATGGGCAATGAGCAGTTCTTC.